This paragraph covers one T cell receptor beta chain sequence. What it binds is not known. These data come from a study of vaccination effects on CD4 cells after COVID-19. Trimming pared 5 bases from V and 8 bases from J, leaving 18 bases between. Germline loops: CDR1 GTSNPN, CDR2 SVGIG (reference sequence). CDR3 length equals 14 residues. Findings of the study overall: There was marked clonal contraction among infection- and vaccine-induced clones late after vaccination.

Cells that had been cultured for 9 to 10 days were the source of isolated CD4+ T cells. The person acquired a PCR-confirmed SARS-CoV-2 infection between March and December 2020. All study participants received two doses of BNT162b2 or mRNA-1273 vaccine. Repertoires were generated with immunoSEQ multiplex PCR, while TCRdb's copy carries only in-frame clones and drops some. The sample comprises 35,000 to 45,000 clones, less than 85% of which are singletons, and approximately 3.8% rests with the top ten. The chain combines TRBV30 with TRBJ1-4, with a weak D call TRBD1 (5 bases). Here the sequenced sample was CD4+ T cells from PBMCs cultured without peptide, taken after COVID-19 vaccination. The sequence was collected from a human donor who had a prior SARS-CoV-2 infection. For the CDR3, the DNA is TGTGCCTGGTCCCTTGGAGGGGCTTACGAAAAACTGTTTTTT. Its translation is CAWSLGGAYEKLFF.